This TCR beta chain was profiled in a study of blood T cell repertoires in COVID-19. This CDR3 contains 15 residues. V shed 10 bases and J shed 1 base, with 19 bases lying between them. Germline V gives CDR1 SEHNR, CDR2 FQNEAQ (reference sequence). Measured with immunoSEQ multiplex PCR; TCRdb has only the in-frame clones, and not every one. The sample comprises tens of thousands of clones, roughly 89% of which are singletons, and 1.9% rests with the top ten. Sequencing input: peripheral blood. The TCR was taken from a woman between 45 and 65 years old in a cohort sampled during active COVID-19. J is TRBJ1-1 and V is TRBV7-9, with D perhaps matching TRBD1 (5 bases). The CDR3 spells CATRLGRESNTEAFF. The CDR3 DNA sequence: TGTGCCACGAGGCTTGGCAGGGAATCGAACACTGAAGCTTTCTTT. The full variable domain, completed using reference TRBV7-9 and TRBJ1-1, is DTGVSQNPRHKITKRGQNVTFRCDPISEHNRLYWYRQTLGQGPEFLTYFQNEAQLEKSRLLSDRFSAERPKGSFSTLEIQRTEQGDSAMYLCATRLGRESNTEAFFGQGTRLTVV.